A single sample gave rise to the 18 T cell receptor beta chains below, sequenced in a study of cytomegalovirus exposure and HLA in healthy donors. Both 60 Vbeta primers and 13 Jbeta primers went into the PCR. This table comes from immunoSEQ multiplex PCR, and its TCRdb copy is limited to in-frame clones, with some not included. This sample yields 150,000 to 200,000 clones, of which roughly 82% are seen a single time; approximately 1.5% belongs to the top ten. Sequencing used PBMCs. Receptors were obtained from a man in his forties in good health and CMV-seronegative.

This chain joins TRBV5-1 and TRBJ2-7; 8 bases fit TRBD1. V dropped 2 bases and J dropped 5; count of bases not matched to a gene: 6. Looked up from germline, CDR1 is SGHRS and CDR2 is YFSETQ. The CDR3 sequence is 14 residues long. CDR3 in DNA: TGCGCCAGCAGCTTCCTAGGACAGGGCAACGAGCAGTACTTC. Protein: CASSFLGQGNEQYF.

The chain recombines TRBV7-3 with TRBJ2-2, with TRBD2 as a possible D gene (5 bases). The CDR3 covers 16 residues. Germline V CDR1 and CDR2: SGHTA, FQGTGA. Trimming pared 5 bases from V and 5 bases from J, leaving 18 bases between. The CDR3 spells CASSRISDRGTGELFF. The CDR3, as DNA: TGTGCCAGCAGCCGAATTAGCGACCGCGGAACCGGGGAGCTGTTTTTT.

The CDR3 spells CASSLMGQGWDTQYF. The CDR3 nucleotides are TGTGCCAGCAGCTTAATGGGGCAGGGTTGGGATACGCAGTATTTT. This rearrangement joins TRBV7-3 to TRBJ2-3; D perhaps matches TRBD1 (5 bases). The germline V gene encodes CDR1 SGHTA and CDR2 FQGTGA. The CDR3 spans 15 residues. The germline V and J ends were trimmed by 1 base and 6 bases, with 14 bases remaining between them.

This clone was seen only once. The genes are TRBV5-8 and TRBJ2-1, with 8 bases aligning to TRBD2. Germline CDR1 reads SGHTS; CDR2 reads YDEGEE. The CDR3 totals 15 residues. Unmatched junction bases numbered 7, after V lost 0 bases and J lost 8 bases. CDR3 sequence reads: CASSLVAGGGDEQFF. CDR3 DNA: TGTGCCAGCAGCTTGGTTGCGGGAGGTGGGGATGAGCAGTTCTTC.

The chain couples TRBV7-9 to TRBJ2-7, with 7 nucleotides matching TRBD1. The CDR3 is 13 amino acids. Germline V gene data show CDR1 as SEHNR and CDR2 as FQNEAQ (reference sequence). The ends lost 5 bases at V and 2 bases at J; junction bases unmatched: 3. This CDR3 reads CASSATGTYEQYF. The CDR3 coding sequence is TGTGCCAGCAGCGCGACAGGGACCTACGAGCAGTACTTC. The whole variable domain, remainder taken from reference TRBV7-9 and TRBJ2-7, is DTGVSQNPRHKITKRGQNVTFRCDPISEHNRLYWYRQTLGQGPEFLTYFQNEAQLEKSRLLSDRFSAERPKGSFSTLEIQRTEQGDSAMYLCASSATGTYEQYFGPGTRLTVT.

V and J are TRBV6-5 and TRBJ2-7, with D perhaps matching TRBD1 (5 bases). The CDR3 contains 15 residues. Germline V gene lookup returns CDR1 MNHEY and CDR2 SVGAGI. Trimming shortened V by 0 bases and J by 3 bases, and 12 bases separated the two germline ends. CDR3 coding DNA: TGTGCCAGCAGTTACTCTACAGGCGCCCTCTACGAGCAGTACTTC. Encoded protein: CASSYSTGALYEQYF.

The chain couples TRBV5-6 to TRBJ1-1; the match to TRBD1 covers 8 bases. The CDR3 is 15 residues long. The V segment lost 5 bases and the J segment 1 base; nucleotides outside the gene matches: 7. The germline V gene encodes CDR1 SGHDT and CDR2 YYEEEE. The DNA of the CDR3 is TGTGCCAGCAGTTCCTCAGGGGGCAGGAACACTGAAGCTTTCTTT. Encoded protein: CASSSSGGRNTEAFF.

With respect to this clone: Its ends do not fully match the called genes, so a read error is possible. The gene calls are TRBV7-7 and TRBJ2-3; D is possibly TRBD2 (7 bases). CDR1 SSHAT and CDR2 FNYEAQ come from the germline V gene (reference sequence). The CDR3 runs to 15 residues. The CDR3, as DNA: TGTGCTAGCAGCTTAGGCGGGGGCGCGGGAGATACGCAGTATTTT. It yields the protein CASSLGGGAGDTQYF.

The rearrangement joins TRBV9 to TRBJ1-2, with D unresolved. This CDR3 is built from 13 residues. V shed 0 bases and J shed 4 bases, with 7 bases lying between them. Germline assignment: CDR1 SGDLS and CDR2 YYNGEE. The CDR3 sequence is CASSVDEVYGYTF. For the CDR3, the DNA is TGTGCCAGCAGCGTAGATGAGGTCTATGGCTACACCTTC.

The rearrangement uses TRBV11-2 and TRBJ2-7; 8 positions match TRBD1. The CDR3 consists of 15 residues. With V trimmed by 2 bases and J by 3 bases, 6 bases remained unmatched. Germline CDR1 reads SGHAT; CDR2 reads FQNNGV. In DNA, the CDR3 is TGTGCCAGCAGCTTATCCGGGACAGGCCTCTACGAGCAGTACTTC. The encoded protein is CASSLSGTGLYEQYF.

This chain links TRBV6-6 with TRBJ2-1, with D tentatively TRBD1 (6 bases). With 8 bases removed from V and 5 bases from J, the gap between germline ends came to 13 bases. CDR3 length: 13 amino acids. Germline assignment: CDR1 MNHNY and CDR2 SVGAGI (reference sequence). CDR3 sequence reads: CASEDSRNNEQFF. For the CDR3, the DNA is TGTGCCAGCGAGGACAGTAGGAACAATGAGCAGTTCTTC.

V usage is TRBV5-1 and J usage is TRBJ1-2; D is possibly TRBD1 (5 bases). Trimming removed 4 bases at V and 0 bases at J, with 13 bases between. The CDR3 length is 15 residues. Germline values: CDR1 SGHRS, CDR2 YFSETQ. The CDR3 region is CASSPRGDANYGYTF. CDR3 DNA sequence: TGCGCCAGCAGCCCGCGCGGGGACGCTAACTATGGCTACACCTTC. The variable domain in full, with the rest retrieved from reference TRBV5-1 and TRBJ1-2, is KAGVTQTPRYLIKTRGQQVTLSCSPISGHRSVSWYQQTPGQGLQFLFEYFSETQRNKGNFPGRFSGRQFSNSRSEMNVSTLELGDSALYLCASSPRGDANYGYTFGSGTRLTVV.

The rearrangement links TRBV7-9 to TRBJ2-3; 16 nucleotides agree with TRBD2. The CDR3 has 17 residues. J was trimmed by 5 bases and V by 3 bases; bases with no gene match: 5. Germline loops: CDR1 SEHNR, CDR2 FQNEAQ (reference sequence). The CDR3 protein is CASSLGTSGGAGDTQYF. As DNA, the CDR3 is TGTGCCAGCAGCTTGGGGACTAGCGGGGGGGCCGGAGATACGCAGTATTTT.

The CDR3 nucleotides are TGTGCCAGCAGCACCGAGGGGGCGGCGATCTACGAGCAGTACTTC. Translating gives CASSTEGAAIYEQYF. The chain carries TRBV7-2 and TRBJ2-7; 7 bases are a match to TRBD1. V lost 5 bases, J lost 3 bases, and 10 bases stayed unmatched. The CDR3 is 15 amino acids. The germline V gene encodes CDR1 SGHTA and CDR2 FQGNSA. Using reference TRBV7-2 and TRBJ2-7 for the parts outside the CDR3, the full variable domain is GAGVSQSPSNKVTEKGKDVELRCDPISGHTALYWYRQSLGQGLEFLIYFQGNSAPDKSGLPSDRFSAERTGGSVSTLTIQRTQQEDSAVYLCASSTEGAAIYEQYFGPGTRLTVT.

The chain joins TRBV7-9 to TRBJ2-3; TRBD1 aligns across 10 bases. The CDR3 length is 15 residues. V shed 2 bases and J 7 bases; nucleotides not matched to a gene: 6. Germline assignment: CDR1 SEHNR and CDR2 FQNEAQ (reference sequence). The CDR3 sequence: CASSLSGTGAHTQYF. DNA for the CDR3: TGTGCCAGCAGCTTATCGGGGACAGGGGCGCATACGCAGTATTTT.

This chain uses TRBV6-5 with TRBJ2-7; 13 bases fit TRBD2. From germline, CDR1 is MNHEY and CDR2 SVGAGI. CDR3 size: 15 residues. Germline trimming cut 6 bases from V and 2 bases from J; bases unmatched to any gene: 4. The CDR3 nucleotides read TGTGCCAGCAGACCCGGACTAGCGGGAGCCTACGAGCAGTACTTC. As protein: CASRPGLAGAYEQYF.

This clone was seen only a few times. This chain joins TRBV28 and TRBJ2-1; 12 positions match TRBD2. Germline V gives CDR1 MDHEN, CDR2 SYDVKM. Unmatched junction bases numbered 3, after V lost 8 bases and J lost 4 bases. This CDR3 spans 14 amino acids. CDR3 in amino acids: CASDGTSGYNEQFF. CDR3 coding DNA: TGTGCCAGCGACGGGACTAGCGGGTACAATGAGCAGTTCTTC.

The V gene is TRBV18, the J gene TRBJ1-2; tentative D call: TRBD1 (6 bases). Germline CDR1 KGHSH, CDR2 LQKENI. Trimming stripped 0 bases from V and 2 bases from J, with 10 bases between. This CDR3 comprises 15 residues. CDR3 protein: CASSPPSGDNYGYTF. The CDR3 bases are TGTGCCAGCTCACCACCTTCAGGGGACAACTATGGCTACACCTTC.